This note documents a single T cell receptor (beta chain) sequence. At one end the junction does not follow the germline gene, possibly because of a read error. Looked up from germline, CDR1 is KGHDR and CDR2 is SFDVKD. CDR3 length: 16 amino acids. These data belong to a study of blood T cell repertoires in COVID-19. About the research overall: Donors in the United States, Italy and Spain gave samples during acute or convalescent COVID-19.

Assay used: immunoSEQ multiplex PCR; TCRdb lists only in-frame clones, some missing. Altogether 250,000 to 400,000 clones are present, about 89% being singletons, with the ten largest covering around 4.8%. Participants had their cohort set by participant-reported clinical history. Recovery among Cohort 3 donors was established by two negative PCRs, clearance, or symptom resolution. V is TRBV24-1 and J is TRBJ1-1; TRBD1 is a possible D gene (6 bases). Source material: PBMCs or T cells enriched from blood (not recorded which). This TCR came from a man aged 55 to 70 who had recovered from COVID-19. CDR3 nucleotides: TGTGCCACCTTTCCGAGGACAGTCTGGCGGAACAGTGAAGCTTTCTTT. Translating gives CATFPRTVWRNSEAFF.